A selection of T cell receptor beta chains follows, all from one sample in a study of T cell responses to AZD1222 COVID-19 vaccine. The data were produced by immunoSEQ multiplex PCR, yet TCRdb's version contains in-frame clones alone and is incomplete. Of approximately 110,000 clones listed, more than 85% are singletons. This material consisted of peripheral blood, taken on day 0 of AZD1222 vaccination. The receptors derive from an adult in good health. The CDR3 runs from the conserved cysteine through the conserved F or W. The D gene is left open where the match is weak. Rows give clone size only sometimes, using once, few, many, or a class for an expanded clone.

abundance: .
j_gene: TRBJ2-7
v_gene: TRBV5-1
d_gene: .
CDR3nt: TGCGCCAGCAGCTTGGGAGTCTCCTACGAGCAGTACTTC
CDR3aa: CASSLGVSYEQYF

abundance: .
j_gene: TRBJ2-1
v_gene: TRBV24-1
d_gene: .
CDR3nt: TGTGCCACCAGTGATGTAGGGAGCTACAATGAGCAGTTCTTC
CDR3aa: CATSDVGSYNEQFF

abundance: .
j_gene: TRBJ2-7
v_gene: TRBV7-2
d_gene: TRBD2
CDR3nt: TGTGCCAGCAGCTATAGACTAGCGGGAGCGGTCGACGAGCAGTACTTC
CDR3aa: CASSYRLAGAVDEQYF

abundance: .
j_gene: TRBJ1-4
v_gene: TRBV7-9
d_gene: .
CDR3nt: TGTGCCAGCAGCCCCGGAGGGGGAGCAACTAATGAAAAACTGTTTTTT
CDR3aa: CASSPGGGATNEKLFF

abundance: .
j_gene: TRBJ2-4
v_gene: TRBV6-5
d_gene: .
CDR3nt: TGTGCCAGCAGTCCCAGGGTGGGTAAAAACATTCAGTACTTC
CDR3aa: CASSPRVGKNIQYF

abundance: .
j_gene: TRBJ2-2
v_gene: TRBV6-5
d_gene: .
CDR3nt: TGTGCCAGCAGTTACACCATCCGAAACACCGGGGAGCTGTTTTTT
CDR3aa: CASSYTIRNTGELFF

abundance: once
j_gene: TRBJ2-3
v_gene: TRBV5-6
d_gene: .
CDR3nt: TGTGCCAGCAGCTTGGGCCTTTCTAGCACAGATACGCAGTATTTT
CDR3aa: CASSLGLSSTDTQYF

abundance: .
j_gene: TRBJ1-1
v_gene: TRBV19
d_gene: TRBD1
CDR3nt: TGTGCCAGTAGTGTACAACAGGGGGCGCAAGCTTTCTTT
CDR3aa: CASSVQQGAQAFF

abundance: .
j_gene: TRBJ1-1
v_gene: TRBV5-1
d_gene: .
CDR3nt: TGCGCCAGCAGCTTCTCCTCAGGAGTCACTGAAGCTTTCTTT
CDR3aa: CASSFSSGVTEAFF

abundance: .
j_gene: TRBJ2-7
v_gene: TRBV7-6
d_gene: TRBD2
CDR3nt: TGTGCCAGCAGCCCGCTAGCGGGAGGGGGCGAGCAGTACTTC
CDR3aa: CASSPLAGGGEQYF

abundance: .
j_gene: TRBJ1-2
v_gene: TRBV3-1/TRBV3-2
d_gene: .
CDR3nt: TGTGCCAGCAGCGCGGACTCGCGTGGCTACACCTTC
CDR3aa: CASSADSRGYTF

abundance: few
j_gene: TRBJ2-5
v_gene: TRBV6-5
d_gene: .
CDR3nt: TGTGCCAGCAGTTTTTTGGGGGAAGAGACCCAGTACTTC
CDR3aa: CASSFLGEETQYF

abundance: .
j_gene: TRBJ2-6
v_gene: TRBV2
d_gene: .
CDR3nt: TGTGCCAGCAGGGGGACCTCTGGGGCCAACGTCCTGACTTTC
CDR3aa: CASRGTSGANVLTF

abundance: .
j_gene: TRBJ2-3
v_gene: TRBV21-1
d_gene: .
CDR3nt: TGTGCCAGCAGCAAAGTAAGCACAGCTCCTAGCACAGATACGCAGTATTTT
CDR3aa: CASSKVSTAPSTDTQYF

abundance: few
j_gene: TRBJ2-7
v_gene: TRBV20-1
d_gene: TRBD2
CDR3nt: TGCAGTGCTAGTGACGGGACTAGGTTCGGCTCCTACGAGCAGTACTTC
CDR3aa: CSASDGTRFGSYEQYF

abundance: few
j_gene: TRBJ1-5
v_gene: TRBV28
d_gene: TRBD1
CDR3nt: TGTGCCAGCAGTCCCCTCGCCGGGACAGGGGGCGTGGGTGGTGGCAATCAGCCCCAGCATTTT
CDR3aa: CASSPLAGTGGVGGGNQPQHF

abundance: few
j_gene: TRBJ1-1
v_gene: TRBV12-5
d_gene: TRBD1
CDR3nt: TGTGCTAGTGGTTTGCAGGGGGTCACTGAAGCTTTCTTT
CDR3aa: CASGLQGVTEAFF

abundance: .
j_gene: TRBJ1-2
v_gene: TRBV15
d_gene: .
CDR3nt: TGTGCCACCAGCAGAGACAAAGGAGCTAACTATGGCTACACCTTC
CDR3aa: CATSRDKGANYGYTF

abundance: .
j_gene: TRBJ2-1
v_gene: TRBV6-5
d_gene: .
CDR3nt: TGTGCCAGCAGTCCCCTCGAGGGAATAAGGAATGAGCAGTTCTTC
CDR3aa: CASSPLEGIRNEQFF

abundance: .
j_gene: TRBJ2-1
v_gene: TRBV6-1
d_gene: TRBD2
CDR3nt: TGTGCCAGCAGTGCCGCGCCCCTGGGACTAGGCCCATACAATGAGCAGTTCTTC
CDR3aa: CASSAAPLGLGPYNEQFF

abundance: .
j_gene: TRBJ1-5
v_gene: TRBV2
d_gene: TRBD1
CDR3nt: TGTGCCAGCAGAAGACAGGGGGTCGGATATAGCAATCAGCCCCAGCATTTT
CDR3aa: CASRRQGVGYSNQPQHF

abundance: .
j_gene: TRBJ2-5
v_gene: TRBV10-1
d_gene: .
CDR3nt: TGCGCCAGCAGTCCCGGAGGACAGCGGGCGACCCAGTACTTC
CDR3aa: CASSPGGQRATQYF

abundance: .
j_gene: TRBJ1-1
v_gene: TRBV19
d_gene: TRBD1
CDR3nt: TGTGCCAGTAGTATAGATCTAGAGGGGACAGCAGCTTTCTTT
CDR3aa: CASSIDLEGTAAFF

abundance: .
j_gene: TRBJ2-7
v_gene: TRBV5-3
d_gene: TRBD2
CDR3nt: TGTGCCAGAAGCTCGAACGCTCCGGGACTAGCGTTTTACGAGCAGTACTTC
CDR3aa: CARSSNAPGLAFYEQYF

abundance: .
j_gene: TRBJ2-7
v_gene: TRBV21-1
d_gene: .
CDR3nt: TGTGCCAGCAGCACCCGCCCAGGGAACTGTCCCTACGAGCAGTACTTC
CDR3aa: CASSTRPGNCPYEQYF

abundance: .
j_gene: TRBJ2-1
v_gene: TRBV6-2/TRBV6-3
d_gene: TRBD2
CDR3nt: TGTGCCAGCAGTTACTCGACCGGGGGGACTAGCCGAAAGAAGAATGAGCAGTTCTTC
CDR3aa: CASSYSTGGTSRKKNEQFF

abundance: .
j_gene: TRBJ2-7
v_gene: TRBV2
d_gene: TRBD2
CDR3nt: TGTGCCAGCAGGCGACTAGCGGGGGACTACGAGCAGTACTTC
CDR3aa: CASRRLAGDYEQYF

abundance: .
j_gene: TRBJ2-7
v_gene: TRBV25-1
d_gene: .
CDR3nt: TGTGCCAGCAGCTGGGGGTTCTCCTACGAGCAGTACTTC
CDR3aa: CASSWGFSYEQYF

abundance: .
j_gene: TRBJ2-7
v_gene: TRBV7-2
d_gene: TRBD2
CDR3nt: TGTGCCAGCAGCTCCCTAGCGGGAGGTGCCTACGAGCAGTACTTC
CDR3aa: CASSSLAGGAYEQYF